The subject of this entry is one T cell receptor beta chain. Its antigen is unknown. The data derive from a study of graft-versus-host responses after intestinal transplantation. About the research overall: Every recipient underwent anti-thymocyte globulin induction, then tacrolimus and steroids for 2 to 3 years. Findings and limits, study-wide: GvH clones were found in recipient marrow; some appeared first in ileum or blood. Some patients had graft-donor T cell macrochimerism, and their allografts showed high graft-versus-host to host-versus-graft clonal ratios.

The method was immunoSEQ multiplex PCR; TCRdb's version includes in-frame clones alone and lacks a portion of them. The sample includes roughly 60,000 clones, roughly 90% of them seen just once. Trimming left V 2 bases short and J 3 bases short, with 4 bases between. The CDR3 spans 13 residues. Germline values: CDR1 MNHEY, CDR2 SMNVEV (reference sequence). The chain joins TRBV27 to TRBJ2-2; D call uncertain. The clonotype comes from a human patient who received an intestinal transplant, so some T cells may come from the graft donor. The sequenced sample was PBMCs, obtained 26 days after transplant. The CDR3 DNA is TGTGCCAGCAGTTTACTAGACACCGGGGAGCTGTTTTTT. It specifies CASSLLDTGELFF.